The text below deals with one TCR beta chain. What it recognizes is unknown. It was across several immunoSEQ plates that each subset's genomic DNA was evenly split. Replicate PCRs from sorted subsets contained approximately 200 ng DNA, which is 30,000 to 35,000 T cell genomes. Profiled with immunoSEQ multiplex PCR; TCRdb holds only in-frame clones, not every one. The top ten clones hold approximately 0.13% of a sample with more than 2 million clones, approximately 94% of them seen once. This specimen belongs to a study of shared clonotypes between healthy human individuals. V was cut by 1 base and J by 2 bases, with 7 bases left in between. The length of the CDR3 is 13 residues. CDR1 is SGHTS, CDR2 YDEGEE, per germline. CD45RA-negative memory and CD45RA+ naive subsets were split from the CD4+ cells. General study findings and limits: Shared clonotypes across all four donors exceeded non-shared ones in generation probability.

This sequence was found in a young man in good health. The chain has TRBV5-8 and TRBJ2-7; D is unclear. The source material was naive CD4+ T cells sorted from blood. Subset of the sample: CD45RA+ positively selected. The CDR3 region has the DNA TGTGCCAGCAGCTTGACTGCTACCTACGAGCAGTACTTC. Encoded protein: CASSLTATYEQYF.